This TCR beta chain was sequenced in a study of T cell responses to AZD1222 COVID-19 vaccine. General study points: Possibly, clonal diversity was underestimated; donors were largely white British and included more females. The repertoires were collected only after the peak T cell response. Among those given AZD1222, only 5 to 7 were seropositive at baseline.

Trimming shortened V by 11 bases and J by 0 bases, and 13 bases separated the two germline ends. The CDR3 covers 13 residues. In the case of this clone: Its antigen remains unknown.

The data were produced by immunoSEQ multiplex PCR, yet TCRdb's version contains in-frame clones alone and is incomplete. The top ten hold around 2% of the sample, which has approximately 100,000 clones, about 95% seen once. The sequence was obtained from an adult in good health. The sample in question was peripheral blood, obtained on day 0 of AZD1222 vaccination. This chain links TRBV12-3 or TRBV12-4 with TRBJ1-1, with D perhaps TRBD1 (5 bases). DNA of the CDR3: TGTGCCGGCTCAGGGAGCCTGAACACTGAAGCTTTCTTT. It specifies CAGSGSLNTEAFF.